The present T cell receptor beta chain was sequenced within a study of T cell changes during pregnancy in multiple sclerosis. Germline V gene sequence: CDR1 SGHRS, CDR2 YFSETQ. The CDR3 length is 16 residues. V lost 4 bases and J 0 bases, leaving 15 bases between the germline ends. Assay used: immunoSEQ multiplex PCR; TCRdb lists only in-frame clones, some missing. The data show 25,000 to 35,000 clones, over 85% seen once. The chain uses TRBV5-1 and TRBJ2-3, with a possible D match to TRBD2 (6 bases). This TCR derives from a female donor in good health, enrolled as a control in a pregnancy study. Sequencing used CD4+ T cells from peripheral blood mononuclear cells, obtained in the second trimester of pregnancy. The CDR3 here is CASSPGLKTSTDTQYF. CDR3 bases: TGCGCCAGCAGCCCGGGACTCAAAACTAGCACAGATACGCAGTATTTT.